One sample yielded the 28 T cell receptor beta chains listed below, sequenced in a study of cytomegalovirus exposure and HLA in healthy donors. The PCR made use of 60 Vbeta and 13 Jbeta primers. Measured with immunoSEQ multiplex PCR; TCRdb has only the in-frame clones, and not every one. The sample has over 150,000 clones; 65% to 80% are singletons. Sample: PBMCs. These receptors all stem from a man aged 30-40 years in good health and CMV-seropositive.

The V call is TRBV7-9, the J call TRBJ2-1; D perhaps matches TRBD2 (5 bases). V was cut by 7 bases and J by 0 bases, with 10 bases left in between. The CDR3 is made up of 14 amino acids. Germline CDR1 and CDR2: SEHNR and FQNEAQ (reference sequence). This CDR3 is CASTLRDSYNEQFF. The CDR3 bases are TGTGCCAGCACGCTTCGGGACTCCTACAATGAGCAGTTCTTC.

This clone was seen a few times. CDR3 sequence (DNA): TGTGCCAGCAGTTTCGGACAGGGGAGAGATACGCAGTATTTT. It is translated as CASSFGQGRDTQYF. This sequence joins TRBV27 and TRBJ2-3, with 9 positions matching TRBD1. In germline, CDR1 is MNHEY, CDR2 SMNVEV (reference sequence). The CDR3 totals 14 residues. V shed 3 bases and J 5 bases; nucleotides not matched to a gene: 3.

V gene TRBV5-6 combines with J gene TRBJ2-5; D remains ambiguous. Trimming cost V 3 bases and J 5 bases, with 5 bases left between them. Germline-derived CDR1 and CDR2 are SGHDT and YYEEEE. The CDR3 extends over 11 amino acids. CDR3 in amino acids: CASSSGETQYF. The CDR3, as DNA: TGTGCCAGCAGCTCCGGGGAGACCCAGTACTTC.

The J gene is TRBJ2-7, the V gene TRBV28; TRBD2 aligns across 13 bases. CDR1 and CDR2 (germline): MDHEN, SYDVKM. After removal of 5 bases from V and 0 bases from J, the junction contained 13 bases not matched to a gene. CDR3 length: 19 amino acids. CDR3 protein: CASSIWSSGLAGSSYEQYF. CDR3 nucleotides: TGTGCCAGCAGTATCTGGTCCTCGGGACTAGCGGGAAGCTCCTACGAGCAGTACTTC. Combining the CDR3 with reference TRBV28 and TRBJ2-7 gives the whole variable domain DVKVTQSSRYLVKRTGEKVFLECVQDMDHENMFWYRQDPGLGLRLIYFSYDVKMKEKGDIPEGYSVSREKKERFSLILESASTNQTSMYLCASSIWSSGLAGSSYEQYFGPGTRLTVT.

In regard to this clone: At one end, the junction sequence differs from germline, possibly due to a read error. This chain uses TRBV5-1 with TRBJ2-7; a possible D gene is TRBD1 (6 bases). The germline CDR1 and CDR2 sequences are SGHRS and YFSETQ. This CDR3 is built from 14 residues. In DNA, the CDR3 is TGCGCCAACAGCTCGACAGGTCCAACCTACGAGCAGTACTTC. Translation: CANSSTGPTYEQYF.

The chain is built from TRBV5-1 and TRBJ1-1, with 11 bases fitting TRBD1. After removal of 0 bases from V and 6 bases from J, the junction contained 4 bases not matched to a gene. The CDR3 length is 15 residues. The germline gives CDR1 SGHRS, CDR2 YFSETQ. The CDR3 nucleotides are TGCGCCAGCAGCTTGGGGGACAGGGGGGGAGCTGAAGCTTTCTTT. This sequence encodes CASSLGDRGGAEAFF.

CDR3 in DNA: TGCGCCAGCAGCCGGCTTCTAGGGACAGCCTCCTACGAGCAGTACTTC. As protein: CASSRLLGTASYEQYF. J is TRBJ2-5 and V is TRBV4-1, with TRBD1 matching 7 bases. The closer fit of TRBJ2-7 to the DNA end suggests the J call may be wrong. The CDR3 spans 16 residues. The germline V gene has CDR1 MGHRA and CDR2 YSYEKL.

The CDR3 sequence: CASVPQGRMANTEAFF. CDR3 nucleotides: TGTGCCAGCGTCCCCCAGGGAAGGATGGCGAACACTGAAGCTTTCTTT. The chain joins TRBV7-9 to TRBJ1-1, with TRBD1 as a possible D gene (5 bases). The CDR3 consists of 16 residues. Germline V gives CDR1 SEHNR, CDR2 FQNEAQ (reference sequence). Trimming stripped 8 bases from V and 1 base from J, with 20 bases between.

The rearrangement links TRBV19 to TRBJ2-1; 9 nucleotides line up with TRBD2. The trim removed 6 bases at V and 7 bases at J, leaving 4 bases unmatched. Germline lookup yields CDR1 LNHDA and CDR2 SQIVND (reference sequence). The CDR3 has 13 amino acids. The CDR3 coding sequence is TGTGCCAGTAGCCTAGCGGGAAGTAATGAGCAGTTCTTC. Translation gives CASSLAGSNEQFF.

This clone was observed a handful of times. The rearrangement links TRBV28 to TRBJ2-3; TRBD1 matches at 7 bases. Per the germline V gene, CDR1 is MDHEN and CDR2 is SYDVKM. The CDR3 is made up of 13 amino acids. V lost 5 bases to trimming and J lost 4 bases; unmatched junction nucleotides: 3. The CDR3 DNA follows: TGTGCCAGCAGTAGGGACAGCCCAGATACGCAGTATTTT. Translated: CASSRDSPDTQYF.

The chain recombines TRBV5-4 with TRBJ2-1, with 10 nucleotides matching TRBD2. J was trimmed by 8 bases and V by 3 bases; bases with no gene match: 11. The CDR3 runs to 16 residues. CDR1 and CDR2 (germline): SGHNT, YYREEE (reference sequence). This CDR3 reads CASSSRSGGALDEQFF. The DNA of the CDR3 is TGTGCCAGCAGCTCCCGGAGCGGGGGGGCCTTGGATGAGCAGTTCTTC.

The gene calls are TRBV27 and TRBJ1-1, with unresolved D. V lost 7 bases and J lost 6, with 15 bases in between. Per germline, CDR1 MNHEY and CDR2 SMNVEV (reference sequence). The CDR3 has 13 residues. The DNA of the CDR3 is TGTGCCAGCACTCCACTTCTAGGCGCTGAAGCTTTCTTT. This sequence encodes CASTPLLGAEAFF.

V and J are TRBV19 and TRBJ1-2; possible D gene TRBD1, 5 bases. Germline CDR1 and CDR2: LNHDA and SQIVND (reference sequence). The CDR3 has 14 amino acids. With 0 bases removed from V and 4 bases from J, the gap between germline ends came to 9 bases. In DNA form, the CDR3 reads TGTGCCAGTAGTATAGACTCAGGGCTCTATGGCTACACCTTC. Translated, it gives CASSIDSGLYGYTF.

The CDR3 is CASSRASSGANVLTF. The CDR3 coding sequence is TGTGCCAGCTCACGTGCGAGCTCTGGGGCCAACGTCCTGACTTTC. The V call is TRBV2, the J call TRBJ2-6; the D is unclear. Germline CDR1 and CDR2: SNHLY and FYNNEI. Trimming cost V 8 bases and J 0 bases, with 11 bases left between them. The CDR3 is 15 residues long.

Only a few counts were recorded for this clone. V gene TRBV9 combines with J gene TRBJ2-7, with TRBD2 identical over 8 bases. The CDR3 runs to 15 residues. With V trimmed by 0 bases and J by 2 bases, 4 bases remained unmatched. Germline V gene sequence: CDR1 SGDLS, CDR2 YYNGEE. The chain's CDR3 is CASSVGGLGPYEQYF. In DNA form, the CDR3 reads TGTGCCAGCAGCGTAGGGGGACTAGGACCCTACGAGCAGTACTTC. Using reference TRBV9 and TRBJ2-7 for the parts outside the CDR3, the full variable domain is DSGVTQTPKHLITATGQRVTLRCSPRSGDLSVYWYQQSLDQGLQFLIQYYNGEERAKGNILERFSAQQFPDLHSELNLSSLELGDSALYFCASSVGGLGPYEQYFGPGTRLTVT.

This chain joins TRBV27 and TRBJ2-5; possibly TRBD2 for D (5 bases). Matching the DNA end better, TRBJ2-7 makes the J call doubtful. There are 15 residues in the CDR3. Germline-derived CDR1 and CDR2 are MNHEY and SMNVEV (reference sequence). The CDR3 coding sequence is TGTGCCAGCAGGCCTAGGACTGCGAGGGCCTACGAGCAGTACTTC. Translation gives CASRPRTARAYEQYF.

A few counts support this clone. V and J are TRBV12-5 and TRBJ2-7, with unresolved D. The CDR3 contains 11 residues. The germline V and J ends were trimmed by 5 bases and 6 bases, with 8 bases remaining between them. From germline, CDR1 is LGHNT and CDR2 FRNRAP. The CDR3 sequence is CASGGGGEQYF. The CDR3 nucleotides are TGTGCTAGTGGTGGCGGCGGCGAGCAGTACTTC.

The chain recombines TRBV10-3 with TRBJ1-1; D gene ambiguous. Germline V lookup: CDR1 ENHRY, CDR2 SYGVKD. V was trimmed by 7 bases and J by 2 bases, leaving 11 bases between them. There are 13 residues in the CDR3. In DNA, the CDR3 is TGTGCCATCACCATCAACCTAAACACTGAAGCTTTCTTT. This sequence encodes CAITINLNTEAFF.

A single count supports this clone. The V gene is TRBV7-9, the J gene TRBJ2-7; TRBD1 might be the D (5 bases). This CDR3 is built from 13 residues. The V end lost 4 bases, the J end lost 3 bases, and 10 bases lay between the germline ends. CDR1 SEHNR and CDR2 FQNEAQ come from the germline V gene (reference sequence). CDR3 amino acids: CASSYRQSYEQYF. CDR3 bases: TGTGCCAGCAGCTACCGACAGAGCTACGAGCAGTACTTC.

This sequence joins TRBV5-4 and TRBJ2-1; 7 bases match TRBD1. Trimming at V came to 0 bases and at J to 4 bases, leaving 7 bases not matched to a gene. The CDR3 is 16 amino acids. CDR1 is SGHNT and CDR2 is YYREEE in the germline V gene (reference sequence). As DNA, the CDR3 is TGTGCCAGCAGCTTGGCCCGGCAGGGGGTTTACAATGAGCAGTTCTTC. Amino acid sequence: CASSLARQGVYNEQFF.

The CDR3 here is CAWSVQSQETQYF. CDR3 bases: TGTGCCTGGAGTGTACAATCCCAAGAGACCCAGTACTTC. The chain joins TRBV30 to TRBJ2-5; D not resolved. Germline assignment: CDR1 GTSNPN and CDR2 SVGIG (reference sequence). CDR3 length: 13 residues. The V end lost 0 bases, the J end lost 1 base, and 6 bases lay between the germline ends. The whole variable domain, remainder taken from reference TRBV30 and TRBJ2-5, is SQTIHQWPATLVQPVGSPLSLECTVEGTSNPNLYWYRQAAGRGLQLLFYSVGIGQISSEVPQNLSASRPQDRQFILSSKKLLLSDSGFYLCAWSVQSQETQYFGPGTRLLVL.

CDR3 sequence (DNA): TGTGCCAGCAGAGATCCGGGACAGGGGAACTACGAGCAGTACTTC. It translates to CASRDPGQGNYEQYF. The chain employs TRBV11-2 and TRBJ2-7, with TRBD1 identical over 10 bases. The germline V gene encodes CDR1 SGHAT and CDR2 FQNNGV. V trimming: 6 bases; J trimming: 3 bases; junction bases outside the gene matches: 8. The CDR3 consists of 15 residues.

The rearrangement joins TRBV30 to TRBJ2-3, with D possibly being TRBD2 (5 bases). Germline lookup yields CDR1 GTSNPN and CDR2 SVGIG (reference sequence). Trimming removed 2 bases at V and 0 bases at J, with 24 bases between. The CDR3 totals 19 residues. This chain's CDR3 is CAWSLPGRRPIASTDTQYF. The CDR3 DNA is TGTGCCTGGAGTCTCCCCGGACGGAGGCCTATAGCTAGCACAGATACGCAGTATTTT.

This clone appeared once. The rearrangement uses TRBV27 and TRBJ2-5, with 7 bases aligning to TRBD1. V shed 6 bases and J 2 bases; nucleotides not matched to a gene: 3. The CDR3 spans 13 residues. The germline V gene encodes CDR1 MNHEY and CDR2 SMNVEV (reference sequence). The CDR3 nucleotides are TGTGCCAGCAGGAGGGGACAGCAAGAGACCCAGTACTTC. Translation: CASRRGQQETQYF.

This clone was found once. The CDR3 bases are TGCGCCAGCAGCCCCCGGACTAGCGGCGGGAGAGAGCAGTTCTTC. Its translation is CASSPRTSGGREQFF. The chain joins TRBV4-3 to TRBJ2-1; 10 nucleotides match TRBD2. This CDR3 comprises 15 residues. V shed 4 bases, J shed 10 bases, and the junction held 10 bases outside the gene matches. In germline, CDR1 is LGHNA, CDR2 YSLEER.

A note on this clone: The junction and the germline gene differ at one end; a read error may be behind it. The chain has TRBV6-1 and TRBJ2-7, with 7 bases identical to TRBD1. This CDR3 region has 11 residues. Germline V lookup: CDR1 MNHNS, CDR2 SASEGT. The CDR3 here is CASRSGQPFSF. For the CDR3, the DNA is TGTGCCAGCAGGTCGGGACAGCCGTTCTCCTTC.

V gene TRBV7-3 combines with J gene TRBJ2-1; 7 bases are shared with TRBD1. The CDR3 sequence is 13 residues long. Germline V gives CDR1 SGHTA, CDR2 FQGTGA. The J segment lost 5 bases and the V segment lost 5 bases, leaving 3 bases of the junction unmatched. The DNA of the CDR3 is TGTGCCAGCAGCCTAGACAGGGACAATGAGCAGTTCTTC. Translated: CASSLDRDNEQFF.

The chain is built from TRBV5-1 and TRBJ1-1, with 7 bases matching TRBD1. The CDR3 runs to 13 residues. V trimming: 4 bases; J trimming: 10 bases; junction bases outside the gene matches: 10. CDR1 is SGHRS and CDR2 is YFSETQ in the germline V gene. The CDR3 loop reads CASSETGSQAAFF. The CDR3 DNA sequence: TGCGCCAGCAGCGAGACAGGGTCCCAAGCAGCTTTCTTT.